Below are 32 T cell receptor beta chains sequenced from a single sample in a study of neurological immune-mediated disorders. TCRdb used MiXCR to reprocess the 5' RACE reads, holding one entry per CDR3 protein. The table has about 54,000 distinct CDR3 sequences, just under 4% seen once. The specimen sequenced was CD4+ T cells from blood. These receptors were collected from a woman aged 35 to 49 with multiple sclerosis.

This clonotype was recorded many times. This chain links TRBV9 with TRBJ2-1; 7 bases match TRBD2. Germline trimming cut 0 bases from V and 1 base from J; bases unmatched to any gene: 1. Germline CDR1 SGDLS, CDR2 YYNGEE. CDR3 length equals 15 residues. CDR3 sequence: CASSVAGGSYNEQFF. CDR3 in DNA: TGTGCCAGCAGCGTAGCGGGGGGATCCTACAATGAGCAGTTCTTC.

This clonotype was counted many times. This CDR3 is CASRAQGTNTGELFF. DNA for the CDR3: TGCGCCAGCAGAGCCCAGGGAACGAACACCGGGGAGCTGTTTTTT. This chain connects TRBV5-1 to TRBJ2-2, with D tentatively TRBD1 (5 bases). Germline loops: CDR1 SGHRS, CDR2 YFSETQ. V was clipped by 5 bases and J by 0 bases, with 11 bases between them. This CDR3 contains 15 residues. Full variable domain (rest looked up from reference TRBV5-1 and TRBJ2-2): KAGVTQTPRYLIKTRGQQVTLSCSPISGHRSVSWYQQTPGQGLQFLFEYFSETQRNKGNFPGRFSGRQFSNSRSEMNVSTLELGDSALYLCASRAQGTNTGELFFGEGSRLTVL.

In its sample, this clonotype was seen many times. This sequence joins TRBV10-3 and TRBJ2-2; 7 bases match TRBD1. Germline CDR1 reads ENHRY; CDR2 reads SYGVKD. The ends lost 3 bases at V and 4 bases at J; junction bases unmatched: 11. This CDR3 spans 17 amino acids. The CDR3 sequence is CAISDVEGQVFTGELFF. DNA of the CDR3: TGTGCCATCAGTGATGTAGAAGGACAGGTTTTCACCGGGGAGCTGTTTTTT.

This clonotype has a count of ten or more. The chain uses TRBV2 and TRBJ2-2; D is possibly TRBD2 (5 bases). V lost 10 bases to trimming and J lost 2 bases, with 11 bases between them. Germline-derived CDR1 and CDR2 are SNHLY and FYNNEI. The CDR3 loop spans 13 amino acids. The CDR3 sequence: CAISRANTGELFF. As DNA, the CDR3 is TGTGCCATCTCGAGGGCCAACACCGGGGAGCTGTTTTTT. Complete variable domain (other parts from reference TRBV2 and TRBJ2-2): EPEVTQTPSHQVTQMGQEVILRCVPISNHLYFYWYRQILGQKVEFLVSFYNNEISEKSEIFDDQFSVERPDGSNFTLKIRSTKLEDSAMYFCAISRANTGELFFGEGSRLTVL.

The sample holds many counts of this clonotype. This rearrangement joins TRBV5-1 to TRBJ2-1; 8 nucleotides line up with TRBD1. The V and J ends lost 4 bases and 7 bases, in that order; junction bases with no gene match: 10. Germline CDR1 and CDR2: SGHRS and YFSETQ. The CDR3 runs to 15 residues. This CDR3 is CASSPGQGYRNEQFF. The DNA of the CDR3 is TGCGCCAGCAGCCCCGGACAGGGTTATAGGAATGAGCAGTTCTTC.

This clonotype was seen many times. The genes are TRBV20-1 and TRBJ2-7, with TRBD1 matching 8 bases. Germline V gene lookup returns CDR1 DFQATT and CDR2 SNEGSKA (reference sequence). J gave up 7 bases and V 5 bases, and 4 bases lay outside the gene matches. This CDR3 region has 11 residues. For the CDR3, the DNA is TGCAGTGCTCGGACAGGGTTAGAGCAGTACTTC. Amino acid sequence: CSARTGLEQYF.

This clonotype was counted many times. This chain joins TRBV20-1 and TRBJ2-5; D unresolved. Germline V gives CDR1 DFQATT, CDR2 SNEGSKA (reference sequence). With 3 bases removed from V and 0 bases from J, the gap between germline ends came to 8 bases. The CDR3 is 13 residues long. The CDR3 region has the DNA TGCAGTGCTAGCTCCCCGAACCAAGAGACCCAGTACTTC. Translated, it gives CSASSPNQETQYF.

This clonotype was seen repeatedly, ten times or more. The chain is built from TRBV5-1 and TRBJ2-5, with a possible D match to TRBD1 (5 bases). Looked up from germline, CDR1 is SGHRS and CDR2 is YFSETQ. The germline V and J ends were trimmed by 2 bases and 3 bases, with 11 bases remaining between them. The CDR3 contains 14 residues. CDR3 residues: CASSLRQPKETQYF. The CDR3 nucleotides are TGCGCCAGCAGCTTAAGACAGCCTAAAGAGACCCAGTACTTC.

The chain uses TRBV24-1 and TRBJ1-4; 9 bases line up with TRBD1. The J segment lost 8 bases and the V segment lost 4 bases, leaving 7 bases of the junction unmatched. The V gene's germline CDR1 is KGHDR and CDR2 SFDVKD. This CDR3 contains 15 residues. The CDR3 region is CATSESDRGREKLFF. In nucleotides, the CDR3 is TGTGCCACCAGTGAATCGGACAGGGGAAGGGAAAAACTGTTTTTT.

This clonotype was seen repeatedly, ten times or more. The chain's CDR3 is CASSRNRDTEAFF. The CDR3 DNA reads as TGTGCCAGCAGTCGAAACAGGGACACTGAAGCTTTCTTT. The chain recombines TRBV7-2 with TRBJ1-1; maybe TRBD1 (6 bases). V gave up 6 bases and J gave up 3 bases, with 11 bases separating them. This CDR3 contains 13 residues. Germline V gene sequence: CDR1 SGHTA, CDR2 FQGNSA. Variable domain in full (rest from reference TRBV7-2 and TRBJ1-1): GAGVSQSPSNKVTEKGKDVELRCDPISGHTALYWYRQSLGQGLEFLIYFQGNSAPDKSGLPSDRFSAERTGGSVSTLTIQRTQQEDSAVYLCASSRNRDTEAFFGQGTRLTVV.

This clonotype was counted at least ten times. The chain is built from TRBV9 and TRBJ2-6; D gene unclear. The length of the CDR3 is 15 residues. The germline gives CDR1 SGDLS, CDR2 YYNGEE. Trimming took off 3 bases at V and 0 bases at J, with 7 bases between the two ends. The CDR3 sequence is CASSAYSSGANVLTF. CDR3 in DNA: TGTGCCAGCAGCGCCTACAGCTCTGGGGCCAACGTCCTGACTTTC.

This clonotype showed up many times. CDR3 DNA sequence: TGCGCCAGCAGCTTGGGACTAGCGGGGGGTCAAGAGACCCAGTACTTC. Amino acids: CASSLGLAGGQETQYF. This chain links TRBV5-1 with TRBJ2-5; 13 bases match TRBD2. The CDR3 contains 16 residues. Germline lookup yields CDR1 SGHRS and CDR2 YFSETQ. V lost 0 bases to trimming and J lost 2 bases; unmatched junction nucleotides: 1.

This clonotype was seen ten or more times. The V and J genes are TRBV14 and TRBJ1-6; no definite D call. Trimming pared 3 bases from V and 10 bases from J, leaving 7 bases between. Germline V gene sequence: CDR1 SGHDN, CDR2 FVKESK. The CDR3 loop spans 12 amino acids. The DNA of the CDR3 is TGTGCCAGCAGCCAGGGCTTGTCACCCCTCCACTTT. Translating it yields CASSQGLSPLHF.

This clonotype was seen ten or more times. The chain is built from TRBV29-1 and TRBJ1-1; 8 nucleotides align to TRBD1. The CDR3 has 23 amino acids. Unmatched junction bases numbered 28, after V lost 0 bases and J lost 1 base. Per germline, CDR1 SQVTM and CDR2 ANQGSEA. The CDR3 nucleotides are TGCAGCGTTGAAGATAGGGGCTTCACTGGGCGGAACTTCAGGGGGCTGTGGAACACTGAAGCTTTCTTT. Translated, it gives CSVEDRGFTGRNFRGLWNTEAFF.

This clonotype occurred a few times. This chain connects TRBV5-1 to TRBJ2-1; D gene ambiguous. The CDR3 is made up of 15 amino acids. Germline V gene sequence: CDR1 SGHRS, CDR2 YFSETQ. The germline V and J ends were trimmed by 1 base and 2 bases, with 10 bases remaining between them. DNA for the CDR3: TGCGCCAGCAGCTTGCAGCCGTCCCCCTACAATGAGCAGTTCTTC. Protein product: CASSLQPSPYNEQFF.

In its sample, this clonotype was seen many times. V usage is TRBV6-1 and J usage is TRBJ1-6, with D hard to call. The CDR3 contains 13 residues. V lost 5 bases and J 7 bases, leaving 9 bases between the germline ends. Per germline, CDR1 MNHNS and CDR2 SASEGT. CDR3 nucleotide sequence: TGTGCCAGCAGTTTGGGAGAAAATTCACCCCTCCACTTT. Its protein is CASSLGENSPLHF.

This clonotype was observed at least ten times. The rearrangement uses TRBV19 and TRBJ2-5; D is perhaps TRBD2 (5 bases). CDR1 LNHDA and CDR2 SQIVND come from the germline V gene (reference sequence). Trimming cost V 4 bases and J 4 bases, with 13 bases left between them. This CDR3 is built from 14 residues. The CDR3 DNA is TGTGCCAGTAGTAAACAAAGCGGAGGAGAGACCCAGTACTTC. Its protein is CASSKQSGGETQYF. The variable domain in full, completed from reference TRBV19 and TRBJ2-5, reads DGGITQSPKYLFRKEGQNVTLSCEQNLNHDAMYWYRQDPGQGLRLIYYSQIVNDFQKGDIAEGYSVSREKKESFPLTVTSAQKNPTAFYLCASSKQSGGETQYFGPGTRLLVL.

This clonotype turned up a few times. The chain has TRBV11-2 and TRBJ2-4; D possibly uses TRBD1 or TRBD2 (6 bases each). This CDR3 has 16 residues. Trimming cost V 3 bases and J 0 bases, with 12 bases left between them. Germline V lookup: CDR1 SGHAT, CDR2 FQNNGV. In DNA, the CDR3 is TGTGCCAGCAGCTTCGGGGGCACCCTAGCCAAAAACATTCAGTACTTC. Translating gives CASSFGGTLAKNIQYF. The full variable domain, completed using reference TRBV11-2 and TRBJ2-4, is EAGVAQSPRYKIIEKRQSVAFWCNPISGHATLYWYQQILGQGPKLLIQFQNNGVVDDSQLPKDRFSAERLKGVDSTLKIQPAKLEDSAVYLCASSFGGTLAKNIQYFGAGTRLSVL.

This clonotype is deemed medium-sized. The chain has TRBV7-9 and TRBJ1-5, with 9 bases identical to TRBD1. V trimming: 3 bases; J trimming: 6 bases; junction bases outside the gene matches: 3. Per germline, CDR1 SEHNR and CDR2 FQNEAQ (reference sequence). There are 14 residues in the CDR3. As DNA, the CDR3 is TGTGCCAGCAGCTTCGGGACAGGGAGTCAGCCCCAGCATTTT. The encoded protein is CASSFGTGSQPQHF.

This clonotype was observed many times. The rearrangement links TRBV21-1 to TRBJ2-5; the DNA was not compared with TRBD2, the D call given in the table. TRBV21-1 is a pseudogene locus. This CDR3 is built from 16 residues. The CDR3 spells CASSKARAPGRGTQYF. The CDR3 DNA sequence: TGTGCCAGCAGCAAAGCCAGAGCCCCAGGGAGGGGGACCCAGTACTTC.

This clonotype was picked up many times. The chain employs TRBV5-4 and TRBJ2-1; 10 bases fit TRBD2. There are 16 residues in the CDR3. CDR1 is SGHNT and CDR2 is YYREEE in the germline V gene (reference sequence). V was clipped by 0 bases and J by 7 bases; unmatched bases: 7. CDR3 in amino acids: CASSLAGSGGLNEQFF. The CDR3 DNA sequence: TGTGCCAGCAGCTTGGCGGGTAGCGGGGGGCTGAATGAGCAGTTCTTC.

This clonotype came up many times. This chain joins TRBV6-1 and TRBJ2-2; 9 nucleotides align to TRBD1. Germline lookup yields CDR1 MNHNS and CDR2 SASEGT. There are 15 residues in the CDR3. Germline trimming cut 4 bases from V and 5 bases from J; bases unmatched to any gene: 5. In nucleotides, the CDR3 is TGTGCCAGCAGTGGAACAGGGGGCGCAACCGGGGAGCTGTTTTTT. Protein: CASSGTGGATGELFF.

Ten or more counts support this clonotype. The chain carries TRBV6-6 and TRBJ2-1; D possibly corresponds to TRBD2 (7 bases). Trimming shortened V by 7 bases and J by 2 bases, and 21 bases separated the two germline ends. Germline V CDR1 and CDR2: MNHNY, SVGAGI (reference sequence). This CDR3 region has 17 residues. The CDR3 spells CASTPGGHQVPYNEQFF. The CDR3 nucleotides read TGTGCCAGCACCCCCGGGGGGCACCAGGTCCCCTACAATGAGCAGTTCTTC.

Ten or more counts support this clonotype. The genes are TRBV6-1 and TRBJ1-5; the D is unclear. Trimming stripped 4 bases from V and 2 bases from J, with 3 bases between. Germline lookup yields CDR1 MNHNS and CDR2 SASEGT. The CDR3 contains 12 residues. CDR3 nucleotides: TGTGCCAGCAGTGTGGGCAATCAGCCCCAGCATTTT. Protein sequence: CASSVGNQPQHF.

This clonotype was seen ten or more times. The chain joins TRBV10-3 to TRBJ1-1; D not certain. Trimming shortened V by 6 bases and J by 4 bases, and 12 bases separated the two germline ends. CDR1 and CDR2 (germline): ENHRY, SYGVKD. This CDR3 spans 13 amino acids. The CDR3 bases are TGTGCCATCAGCGGGGTTTCTTTCACTGAAGCTTTCTTT. It codes for CAISGVSFTEAFF.

This clonotype was detected ten times or more. This chain links TRBV20-1 with TRBJ1-2, with unresolved D. The CDR3 contains 12 residues. CDR1 and CDR2 (germline): DFQATT, SNEGSKA (reference sequence). The V and J ends lost 5 bases and 6 bases respectively, with 13 bases between them. CDR3 region: CSAGSNLDGYTF. The CDR3 bases are TGCAGTGCTGGGTCGAATCTGGATGGCTACACCTTC.

This clonotype has at least ten counts. This sequence joins TRBV7-2 and TRBJ1-6; possible D gene TRBD1, 5 bases. Trimming removed 5 bases from V and 10 bases from J, with 21 bases in between. CDR1 and CDR2 (germline): SGHTA, FQGNSA. This CDR3 is built from 16 residues. CDR3 coding DNA: TGTGCCAGCAGCGAACTACGGGACGGAAGTCCCTCACCCCTCCACTTT. Translated: CASSELRDGSPSPLHF.

This clonotype showed up many times. CDR3 DNA: TGTGCCATCAGAGACGGCACTGAAGCTTTCTTT. Amino acid sequence: CAIRDGTEAFF. This chain uses TRBV10-3 with TRBJ1-1; D is undetermined. The CDR3 is 11 residues long. Germline V gene data show CDR1 as ENHRY and CDR2 as SYGVKD. Between the trimmed V and J ends, which lost 6 bases and 4 bases, there was a span of 6 bases.

This clonotype was picked up many times. The chain is built from TRBV12-3 or TRBV12-4 and TRBJ2-5, with TRBD1 matching over 9 bases. V lost 6 bases and J lost 4; bases outside the gene matches: 6. CDR3 length equals 14 residues. The CDR3 DNA sequence: TGTGCCAGCAGAGAGGACAGGGGAGGAGAGACCCAGTACTTC. Translated, it gives CASREDRGGETQYF.

This clonotype occurred many times. The rearrangement joins TRBV18 to TRBJ2-5; the D gene is possibly TRBD2 (5 bases). The germline V gene encodes CDR1 KGHSH and CDR2 LQKENI. This CDR3 has 13 amino acids. Deletions cut 2 bases from V and 5 bases from J, with 9 bases between. The CDR3 sequence is CASSPNRGETQYF. The CDR3 bases are TGTGCCAGCTCACCAAACAGAGGGGAGACCCAGTACTTC.

This clonotype has at least ten counts. The chain links TRBV20-1 to TRBJ2-2, with D perhaps TRBD1 (5 bases). The germline V and J ends were trimmed by 0 bases and 2 bases, with 13 bases remaining between them. The CDR3 contains 16 residues. Germline V gene data show CDR1 as DFQATT and CDR2 as SNEGSKA (reference sequence). The CDR3 loop reads CSARESQGYNTGELFF. The CDR3 bases are TGCAGTGCTAGAGAATCTCAGGGATACAACACCGGGGAGCTGTTTTTT.

This clonotype occurred many times. The chain employs TRBV7-8 and TRBJ2-3; tentative D call: TRBD1 (5 bases). The CDR3 has 16 amino acids. The germline V and J ends were trimmed by 5 bases and 0 bases, with 15 bases remaining between them. Germline V gene lookup returns CDR1 SGHVS and CDR2 FQNEAQ. The CDR3 reads CASSRQSGRSTDTQYF. CDR3 in DNA: TGTGCCAGCAGCCGACAGAGTGGGCGGAGCACAGATACGCAGTATTTT.